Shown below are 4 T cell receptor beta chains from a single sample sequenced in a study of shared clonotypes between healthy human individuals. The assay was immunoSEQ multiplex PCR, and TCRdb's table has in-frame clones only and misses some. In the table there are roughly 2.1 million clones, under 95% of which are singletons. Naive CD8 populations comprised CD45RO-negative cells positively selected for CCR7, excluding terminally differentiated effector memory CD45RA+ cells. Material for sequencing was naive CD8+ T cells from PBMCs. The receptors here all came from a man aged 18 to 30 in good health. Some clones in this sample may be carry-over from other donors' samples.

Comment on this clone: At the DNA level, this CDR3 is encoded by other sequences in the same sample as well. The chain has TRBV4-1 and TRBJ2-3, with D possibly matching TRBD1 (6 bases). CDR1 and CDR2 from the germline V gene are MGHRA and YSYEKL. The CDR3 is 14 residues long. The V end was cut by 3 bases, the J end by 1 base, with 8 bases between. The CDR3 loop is CASSHRQGTDTQYF. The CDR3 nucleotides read TGCGCCAGCAGCCACAGACAGGGCACAGATACGCAGTATTTT.

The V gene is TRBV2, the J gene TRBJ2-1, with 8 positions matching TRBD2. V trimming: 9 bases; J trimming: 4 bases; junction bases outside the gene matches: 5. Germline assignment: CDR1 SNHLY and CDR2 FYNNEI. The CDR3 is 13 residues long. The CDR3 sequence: CARTSAKYNEQFF. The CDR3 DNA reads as TGTGCCAGGACTAGCGCAAAATACAATGAGCAGTTCTTC.

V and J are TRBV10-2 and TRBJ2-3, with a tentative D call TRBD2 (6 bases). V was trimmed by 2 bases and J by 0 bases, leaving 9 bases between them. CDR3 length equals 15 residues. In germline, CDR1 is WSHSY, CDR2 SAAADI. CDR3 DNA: TGCGCCAGCAGTGAGGGGGGGACCAGCACAGATACGCAGTATTTT. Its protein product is CASSEGGTSTDTQYF.

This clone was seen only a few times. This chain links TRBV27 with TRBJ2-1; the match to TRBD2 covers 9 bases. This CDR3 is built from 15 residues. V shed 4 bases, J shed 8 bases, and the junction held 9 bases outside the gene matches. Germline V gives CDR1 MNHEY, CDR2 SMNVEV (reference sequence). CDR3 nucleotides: TGTGCCAGCAGTTCCCCTTCCGAGCGGGAGGATGAGCAGTTCTTC. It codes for CASSSPSEREDEQFF.